This T cell receptor beta chain derives from a study of T cells in Graves' hyperthyroidism and ophthalmopathy. RNA transcripts yielded amplified TCR beta CDR3 regions. The study used the HTBI primer set for a first-round RT-PCR of the TCR CDR3. TCRdb recomputed calls from the multiplex PCR reads with MiXCR, one row per CDR3 protein. The data contain around 600,000 distinct CDR3 sequences, 15% to 18% of them singletons. Of note for this clonotype: One end of the junction fails to match germline, which may point to a read error.

CDR3 length: 14 residues. CDR1 is LGHDT and CDR2 is YNNKEL in the germline V gene (reference sequence). The receptor's source is a woman in her thirties with Graves' hyperthyroidism. The chain combines TRBV3-1 with TRBJ2-2; D is uncertain. The specimen was blood. CDR3 coding DNA: TGTGCCAGCGGCCAAGTTAGCAAAACCGGGGAGCTGTTTTTT. Translating gives CASGQVSKTGELFF.